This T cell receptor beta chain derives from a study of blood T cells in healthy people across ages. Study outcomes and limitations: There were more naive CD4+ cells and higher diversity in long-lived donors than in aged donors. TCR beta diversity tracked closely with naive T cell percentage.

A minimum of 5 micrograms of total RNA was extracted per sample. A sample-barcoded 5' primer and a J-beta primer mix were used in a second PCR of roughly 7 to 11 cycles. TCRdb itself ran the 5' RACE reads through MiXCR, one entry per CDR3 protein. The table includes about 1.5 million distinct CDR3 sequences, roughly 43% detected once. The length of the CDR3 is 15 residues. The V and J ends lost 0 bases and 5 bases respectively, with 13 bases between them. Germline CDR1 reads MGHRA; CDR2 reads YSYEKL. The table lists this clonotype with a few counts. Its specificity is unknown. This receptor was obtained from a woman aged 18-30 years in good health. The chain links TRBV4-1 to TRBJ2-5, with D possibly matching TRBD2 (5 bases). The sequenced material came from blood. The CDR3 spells CASSQDERVRETQYF. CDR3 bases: TGCGCCAGCAGCCAAGATGAGAGGGTCCGGGAGACCCAGTACTTC.